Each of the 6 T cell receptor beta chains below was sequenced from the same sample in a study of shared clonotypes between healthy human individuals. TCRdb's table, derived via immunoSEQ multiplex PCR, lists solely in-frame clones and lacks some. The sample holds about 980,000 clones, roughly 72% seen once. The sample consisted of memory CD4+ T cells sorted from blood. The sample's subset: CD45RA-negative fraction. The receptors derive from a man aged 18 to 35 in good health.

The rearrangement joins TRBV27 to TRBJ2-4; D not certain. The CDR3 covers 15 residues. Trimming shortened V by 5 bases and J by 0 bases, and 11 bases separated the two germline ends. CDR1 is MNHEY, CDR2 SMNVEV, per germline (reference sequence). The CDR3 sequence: CASSPRGLAKNIQYF. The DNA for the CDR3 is TGTGCCAGCAGTCCCCGTGGATTAGCCAAAAACATTCAGTACTTC.

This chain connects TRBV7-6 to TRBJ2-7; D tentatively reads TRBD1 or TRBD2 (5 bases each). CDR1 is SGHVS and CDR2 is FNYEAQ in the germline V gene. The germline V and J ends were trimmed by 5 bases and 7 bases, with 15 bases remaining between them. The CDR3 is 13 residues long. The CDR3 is CASSPRGSGEQYF. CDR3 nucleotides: TGTGCCAGCAGCCCCCGGGGCTCGGGTGAGCAGTACTTC.

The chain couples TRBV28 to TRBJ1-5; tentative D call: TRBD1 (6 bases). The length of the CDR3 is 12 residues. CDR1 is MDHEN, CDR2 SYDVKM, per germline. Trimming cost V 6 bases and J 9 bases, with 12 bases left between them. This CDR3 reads CASRSGEMPQHF. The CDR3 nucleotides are TGTGCCAGCAGATCAGGGGAAATGCCCCAGCATTTT.

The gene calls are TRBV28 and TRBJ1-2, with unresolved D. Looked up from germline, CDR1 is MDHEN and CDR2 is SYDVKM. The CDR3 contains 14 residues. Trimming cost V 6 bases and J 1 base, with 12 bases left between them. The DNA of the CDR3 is TGTGCCAGCAGGTCCCGAACAAATAACTATGGCTACACCTTC. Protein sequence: CASRSRTNNYGYTF.

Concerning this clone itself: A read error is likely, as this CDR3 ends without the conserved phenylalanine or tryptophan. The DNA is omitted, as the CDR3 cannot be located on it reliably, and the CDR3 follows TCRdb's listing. The CDR3 reads CASRILSL. This rearrangement joins TRBV27 to TRBJ2-4; the DNA was not used to check the table's D call, TRBD2. With termini counted, the CDR3 has 8 amino acids. CDR1 is MNHEY and CDR2 is SMNVEV in the germline V gene (reference sequence).

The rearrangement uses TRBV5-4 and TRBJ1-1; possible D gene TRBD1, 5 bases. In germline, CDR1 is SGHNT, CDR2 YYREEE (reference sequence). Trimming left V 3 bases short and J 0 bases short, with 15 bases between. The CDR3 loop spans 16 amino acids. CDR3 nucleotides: TGTGCCAGCAGCTCTGCTGGGGGAATCATGAACACTGAAGCTTTCTTT. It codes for CASSSAGGIMNTEAFF.